This entry describes one TCR beta chain. Its antigen is undetermined. This specimen comes from a study of cytomegalovirus exposure and HLA in healthy donors. Study-level findings and limits: Prior analysis indicated that the majority of TCR beta V segments exhibited productivity approximately 87% or approximately 30% of the time.

The primer mix had 60 Vbeta and 13 Jbeta primers. Data came from immunoSEQ multiplex PCR; TCRdb stores just in-frame clones and leaves some out. The sample comprises 110,000 to 150,000 clones, under 90% of which are singletons, and just over 4.5% rests with the top ten. The sequencing input was PBMCs. This receptor was taken from a middle-aged man in good health and CMV-seronegative.

The CDR3 bases are TGTGCCAGTAGTATCGACAGGGGAGGTCCCACTGAAGCTTTCTTT. Its protein is CASSIDRGGPTEAFF. The chain carries TRBV19 and TRBJ1-1; 8 bases match TRBD1. This CDR3 contains 15 residues. Germline V lookup: CDR1 LNHDA, CDR2 SQIVND (reference sequence). After removal of 3 bases from V and 4 bases from J, the junction contained 7 bases not matched to a gene.